Shown below are 30 T cell receptor beta chains from a single sample sequenced in a study of blood T cell repertoires in COVID-19. Profiling relied on immunoSEQ multiplex PCR, and the TCRdb table lists in-frame clones only, not all of them. The sample records a few hundred thousand clones, around four fifths being singletons. The sequenced sample consisted of PBMCs or T cells enriched from blood (not recorded which). Every receptor here comes from a man between 25 and 39 years old with acute COVID-19.

The V gene is TRBV6-1, the J gene TRBJ2-5; 8 positions agree with TRBD2. The CDR3 loop spans 16 amino acids. CDR1 is MNHNS, CDR2 SASEGT, per germline. V shed 0 bases and J 2 bases; nucleotides not matched to a gene: 5. The CDR3 bases are TGTGCCAGCAGTGAAGCGATCCAGCGGGGGCAAGAGACCCAGTACTTC. Its protein is CASSEAIQRGQETQYF.

The chain employs TRBV7-9 and TRBJ1-5, with TRBD1 matching 9 bases. With 4 bases clipped from V and 3 bases from J, the junction kept 4 bases outside the gene matches. This CDR3 contains 15 residues. Germline V CDR1 and CDR2: SEHNR, FQNEAQ (reference sequence). CDR3 region: CASSSGQGNNQPQHF. CDR3 nucleotide sequence: TGTGCCAGCAGCTCGGGACAGGGAAACAATCAGCCCCAGCATTTT.

This clone has only one observation. CDR3 nucleotide sequence: TGTGCCAGCAGCGTAACTAGCGGGATCGGGGAGGCGCAGTATTTT. It translates to CASSVTSGIGEAQYF. J is TRBJ2-3 and V is TRBV9; 10 bases are shared with TRBD2. This CDR3 is 15 amino acids long. CDR1 and CDR2 from the germline V gene are SGDLS and YYNGEE. J was trimmed by 10 bases and V by 1 base; bases with no gene match: 9. Supplemented by reference TRBV9 and TRBJ2-3, the full variable domain reads DSGVTQTPKHLITATGQRVTLRCSPRSGDLSVYWYQQSLDQGLQFLIQYYNGEERAKGNILERFSAQQFPDLHSELNLSSLELGDSALYFCASSVTSGIGEAQYFGPGTRLTVL.

V and J are TRBV7-9 and TRBJ1-1; tentative D call: TRBD1 (6 bases). V shed 2 bases and J shed 0 bases, with 10 bases lying between them. This CDR3 comprises 15 residues. Germline V gene data show CDR1 as SEHNR and CDR2 as FQNEAQ (reference sequence). This CDR3 reads CASSLLGQMNTEAFF. The CDR3 nucleotides are TGTGCCAGCAGCTTATTGGGACAAATGAACACTGAAGCTTTCTTT.

The chain employs TRBV18 and TRBJ2-7; 8 nucleotides match TRBD1. The CDR3 loop spans 14 amino acids. V shed 6 bases and J 4 bases; nucleotides not matched to a gene: 8. From germline, CDR1 is KGHSH and CDR2 LQKENI. Here the CDR3 DNA reads TGTGCCAGCTCGCTAGGGGGGACAGGTTACGAGCAGTACGTC. It specifies CASSLGGTGYEQYV.

The chain couples TRBV28 to TRBJ2-1, with D unresolved. Germline V gene sequence: CDR1 MDHEN, CDR2 SYDVKM. The germline V and J ends were trimmed by 4 bases and 9 bases, with 7 bases remaining between them. CDR3 length: 11 residues. DNA of the CDR3: TGTGCCAGCAGTTCCCACGGTGAGCAGTTCTTC. This sequence encodes CASSSHGEQFF. Combining the CDR3 with reference TRBV28 and TRBJ2-1 gives the whole variable domain DVKVTQSSRYLVKRTGEKVFLECVQDMDHENMFWYRQDPGLGLRLIYFSYDVKMKEKGDIPEGYSVSREKKERFSLILESASTNQTSMYLCASSSHGEQFFGPGTRLTVL.

The chain couples TRBV5-1 to TRBJ1-3; a weak D match, TRBD1 (5 bases). V was pared by 5 bases and J by 1 base, with 7 bases between. The CDR3 loop spans 13 amino acids. Germline CDR1 is SGHRS and CDR2 is YFSETQ. CDR3 protein: CASRPGSGNTIYF. The CDR3 DNA reads TGCGCCAGCAGGCCAGGGTCTGGAAACACCATATATTTT.

The rearrangement joins TRBV7-9 to TRBJ1-4; the D gene is possibly TRBD1 (5 bases). The ends were cut back, 1 base at V and 6 bases at J, with 12 bases in the middle. CDR3 size: 15 residues. CDR1 and CDR2 from the germline V gene are SEHNR and FQNEAQ (reference sequence). CDR3 sequence: CASSLDAGSDEKLFF. CDR3 sequence (DNA): TGTGCCAGCAGCTTAGATGCAGGGTCGGATGAAAAACTGTTTTTT.

This clone was detected ten times or more. This CDR3 is CASSLGGTGSTNEQFF. For the CDR3, the DNA is TGTGCCAGCAGCTTGGGGGGGACAGGGAGTACCAATGAGCAGTTCTTC. The genes are TRBV7-9 and TRBJ2-1; 9 bases map to TRBD1. Germline V gene data show CDR1 as SEHNR and CDR2 as FQNEAQ (reference sequence). The CDR3 covers 16 residues. With 3 bases clipped from V and 6 bases from J, the junction kept 9 bases outside the gene matches.

V and J are TRBV24-1 and TRBJ2-1; the D is unclear. V gave up 4 bases and J gave up 7 bases, with 16 bases separating them. The CDR3 consists of 15 residues. Germline-derived CDR1 and CDR2 are KGHDR and SFDVKD. The CDR3 nucleotides are TGTGCCACCAGTGACCCCAGCCAGCTGGAGAATGAGCAGTTCTTC. Its protein is CATSDPSQLENEQFF.

The chain recombines TRBV5-4 with TRBJ2-1; 11 nucleotides line up with TRBD2. Germline values: CDR1 SGHNT, CDR2 YYREEE (reference sequence). This CDR3 has 15 residues. V was clipped by 4 bases and J by 14 bases; unmatched bases: 14. The CDR3 loop is CASSTTGTSGLREFF. In nucleotides, the CDR3 is TGTGCCAGCAGCACGACCGGGACTAGCGGTTTAAGGGAGTTCTTC.

V is TRBV25-1 and J is TRBJ2-1; 9 bases are a match to TRBD2. Germline lookup yields CDR1 MGHDK and CDR2 SYGVNS. After removal of 6 bases from V and 5 bases from J, the junction contained 11 bases not matched to a gene. This CDR3 comprises 16 residues. The CDR3 spells CASRLTSGPGDNEQFF. The CDR3 nucleotides are TGTGCCAGCAGACTGACTAGCGGACCAGGAGACAATGAGCAGTTCTTC.

The V and J genes are TRBV4-1 and TRBJ1-4; TRBD1 might be the D (5 bases). Germline V lookup: CDR1 MGHRA, CDR2 YSYEKL. The CDR3 runs 15 residues. Trimming took off 3 bases at V and 5 bases at J, with 13 bases between the two ends. This CDR3 reads CASSHLGRGNEKLFF. The CDR3 DNA reads as TGCGCCAGCAGCCATCTCGGCCGGGGGAATGAAAAACTGTTTTTT.

This rearrangement joins TRBV5-1 to TRBJ2-4; 8 bases map to TRBD1. The CDR3 runs 15 residues. Germline values: CDR1 SGHRS, CDR2 YFSETQ. V dropped 4 bases and J dropped 2; count of bases not matched to a gene: 5. CDR3: CASSTTGGTKNIQYF. Here the CDR3 DNA reads TGCGCCAGCAGCACAACAGGGGGGACCAAAAACATTCAGTACTTC.

This clone came up a few times. The chain combines TRBV19 with TRBJ1-6, with TRBD1 as a possible D gene (6 bases). The V and J ends lost 5 bases and 7 bases respectively, with 18 bases between them. The CDR3 sequence is 16 residues long. Germline-derived CDR1 and CDR2 are LNHDA and SQIVND (reference sequence). The CDR3 DNA follows: TGTGCCAGTAGTTTATTACAGGGAGGGACAAATTCACCCCTCCACTTT. Translation gives CASSLLQGGTNSPLHF.

The J gene is TRBJ1-6, the V gene TRBV5-8; D uncertain. Germline loops: CDR1 SGHTS, CDR2 YDEGEE. V lost 3 bases and J 10 bases, leaving 14 bases between the germline ends. The CDR3 is made up of 14 amino acids. The CDR3 DNA follows: TGTGCCAGCAGCTCCCGAGAGGGCAGGTCACCCCTCCACTTT. The encoded protein is CASSSREGRSPLHF.

The genes are TRBV7-9 and TRBJ2-4; tentatively, D is TRBD1 (7 bases). Germline CDR1 SEHNR, CDR2 FQNEAQ (reference sequence). The CDR3 has 17 amino acids. With 3 bases removed from V and 8 bases from J, the gap between germline ends came to 23 bases. In DNA form, the CDR3 reads TGTGCCAGCAGCTTCCCCCAGAGAAACAGGGGCGGGGACATTCAGTACTTC. As protein: CASSFPQRNRGGDIQYF. Full variable domain (missing parts from reference TRBV7-9 and TRBJ2-4): DTGVSQNPRHKITKRGQNVTFRCDPISEHNRLYWYRQTLGQGPEFLTYFQNEAQLEKSRLLSDRFSAERPKGSFSTLEIQRTEQGDSAMYLCASSFPQRNRGGDIQYFGAGTRLSVL.

This clone was recorded only once. This chain uses TRBV5-6 with TRBJ1-1, with no clear D. Germline loops: CDR1 SGHDT, CDR2 YYEEEE. V was shortened by 5 bases and J by 3 bases, with 11 bases between the two germline ends. The CDR3 has 13 residues. The CDR3 sequence: CASSPARDTEAFF. CDR3 DNA: TGTGCCAGCAGTCCGGCGAGGGACACTGAAGCTTTCTTT.

In nucleotides, the CDR3 is TGTGCCAGCAGCTTAGTTAGTCCAGGGGATTATACTGAAGCTTTCTTT. Protein sequence: CASSLVSPGDYTEAFF. This chain links TRBV7-8 with TRBJ1-1; a weak D match, TRBD1 (6 bases). CDR3 length: 16 residues. Looked up from germline, CDR1 is SGHVS and CDR2 is FQNEAQ. Trimming pared 1 base from V and 5 bases from J, leaving 17 bases between.

This clone was picked up one time. The identical CDR3 is also encoded by other nucleotide sequences in the sample. V is TRBV20-1 and J is TRBJ2-1, with D maybe TRBD2 (5 bases). CDR1 and CDR2 (germline): DFQATT, SNEGSKA (reference sequence). The CDR3 length is 11 residues. V was clipped by 3 bases and J by 10 bases, with 10 bases between them. The CDR3 DNA is TGCAGTGCTAGGGCCGGGGTAGAGCAGTTCTTC. Translation gives CSARAGVEQFF.

The chain joins TRBV7-9 to TRBJ1-1; no clear D. Between the trimmed V and J ends, which lost 4 bases and 6 bases, there was a span of 9 bases. The CDR3 loop spans 12 amino acids. CDR1 SEHNR and CDR2 FQNEAQ come from the germline V gene (reference sequence). CDR3 DNA sequence: TGTGCCAGCAGCTGGACTGATCCTGAAGCTTTCTTT. It specifies CASSWTDPEAFF.

The chain carries TRBV29-1 and TRBJ1-1; the D is unclear. This CDR3 contains 11 residues. The V gene lost 4 bases and the J gene lost 11 bases, with 14 bases spanning the gap. CDR1 and CDR2 from the germline V gene are SQVTM and ANQGSEA. CDR3: CSVVPRQVAFF. As DNA, the CDR3 is TGCAGCGTTGTTCCCCGGCAGGTGGCTTTCTTT.

The V and J genes are TRBV9 and TRBJ1-3, with a tentative D call TRBD1 (5 bases). Germline values: CDR1 SGDLS, CDR2 YYNGEE. V was clipped by 0 bases and J by 4 bases, with 11 bases between them. This CDR3 contains 15 residues. This CDR3 reads CASSVASGGGNTIYF. CDR3 DNA sequence: TGTGCCAGCAGCGTAGCTTCGGGGGGGGGAAACACCATATATTTT.

The chain links TRBV28 to TRBJ1-6; 7 bases line up with TRBD1. This CDR3 is 15 amino acids long. V was pared by 6 bases and J by 2 bases, with 4 bases of the junction left unmatched. The V gene's germline CDR1 is MDHEN and CDR2 SYDVKM. The CDR3 DNA follows: TGTGCCAGCAGGAGACAGGGACCCTATAATTCACCCCTCCACTTT. Its protein product is CASRRQGPYNSPLHF.

V and J are TRBV2 and TRBJ2-2; the match to TRBD2 covers 10 bases. V trimming: 6 bases; J trimming: 7 bases; junction bases outside the gene matches: 5. The CDR3 loop spans 14 amino acids. Germline CDR1 SNHLY, CDR2 FYNNEI. As DNA, the CDR3 is TGTGCCAGCAGGCGTCCTAGCGGGGGCGGGGAGCTGTTTTTT. Encoded protein: CASRRPSGGGELFF.

The genes are TRBV5-1 and TRBJ2-1; TRBD2 aligns across 7 bases. Germline V gene data show CDR1 as SGHRS and CDR2 as YFSETQ. Losses at the gene ends were 4 bases for V and 0 bases for J; bases not matched to a gene: 7. The CDR3 runs 16 residues. Here the CDR3 reads CASSTSRGSSYNEQFF. The CDR3 nucleotides are TGCGCCAGCAGCACCTCGCGGGGGAGCTCCTACAATGAGCAGTTCTTC. The complete variable domain, with remaining parts taken from reference TRBV5-1 and TRBJ2-1, reads KAGVTQTPRYLIKTRGQQVTLSCSPISGHRSVSWYQQTPGQGLQFLFEYFSETQRNKGNFPGRFSGRQFSNSRSEMNVSTLELGDSALYLCASSTSRGSSYNEQFFGPGTRLTVL.

The rearrangement links TRBV3-1 (or the pseudogene TRBV3-2) to TRBJ1-3, with unresolved D. The CDR3 is 15 amino acids. Germline V gene data show CDR1 as LGHDT and CDR2 as YNNKEL (reference sequence). Deletions cut 8 bases from V and 0 bases from J, with 14 bases between. This chain's CDR3 is CASGREGVSGNTIYF. The CDR3 nucleotides are TGTGCCAGCGGGCGCGAGGGAGTCTCTGGAAACACCATATATTTT.

The chain links TRBV9 to TRBJ2-1, with D perhaps TRBD2 (5 bases). Germline V lookup: CDR1 SGDLS, CDR2 YYNGEE. CDR3 size: 19 residues. Trimming took 0 bases from V and 7 from J, leaving 26 bases between them. The DNA of the CDR3 is TGTGCCAGCAGCGTAGTCCCTTTCGTCACAGTGGGAGTGGAAAATGAGCAGTTCTTC. Its translation: CASSVVPFVTVGVENEQFF.

This sequence joins TRBV7-2 and TRBJ1-1, with 8 bases matching TRBD1. Per germline, CDR1 SGHTA and CDR2 FQGNSA. J lost 11 bases, V lost 8 bases, and 10 bases had no gene match. The CDR3 is 12 residues long. CDR3 sequence: CASLPGQGGAFF. CDR3 nucleotides: TGTGCCAGCCTTCCCGGACAGGGAGGGGCTTTCTTT.

This chain links TRBV5-6 with TRBJ1-6; 7 nucleotides align to TRBD1. Germline CDR1 and CDR2: SGHDT and YYEEEE. The ends lost 3 bases at V and 7 bases at J; junction bases unmatched: 7. The CDR3 loop spans 15 amino acids. Written as DNA, the CDR3 is TGTGCCAGCAGCTGGCGAGACAGGGCAAATTCACCCCTCCACTTT. Protein sequence: CASSWRDRANSPLHF.